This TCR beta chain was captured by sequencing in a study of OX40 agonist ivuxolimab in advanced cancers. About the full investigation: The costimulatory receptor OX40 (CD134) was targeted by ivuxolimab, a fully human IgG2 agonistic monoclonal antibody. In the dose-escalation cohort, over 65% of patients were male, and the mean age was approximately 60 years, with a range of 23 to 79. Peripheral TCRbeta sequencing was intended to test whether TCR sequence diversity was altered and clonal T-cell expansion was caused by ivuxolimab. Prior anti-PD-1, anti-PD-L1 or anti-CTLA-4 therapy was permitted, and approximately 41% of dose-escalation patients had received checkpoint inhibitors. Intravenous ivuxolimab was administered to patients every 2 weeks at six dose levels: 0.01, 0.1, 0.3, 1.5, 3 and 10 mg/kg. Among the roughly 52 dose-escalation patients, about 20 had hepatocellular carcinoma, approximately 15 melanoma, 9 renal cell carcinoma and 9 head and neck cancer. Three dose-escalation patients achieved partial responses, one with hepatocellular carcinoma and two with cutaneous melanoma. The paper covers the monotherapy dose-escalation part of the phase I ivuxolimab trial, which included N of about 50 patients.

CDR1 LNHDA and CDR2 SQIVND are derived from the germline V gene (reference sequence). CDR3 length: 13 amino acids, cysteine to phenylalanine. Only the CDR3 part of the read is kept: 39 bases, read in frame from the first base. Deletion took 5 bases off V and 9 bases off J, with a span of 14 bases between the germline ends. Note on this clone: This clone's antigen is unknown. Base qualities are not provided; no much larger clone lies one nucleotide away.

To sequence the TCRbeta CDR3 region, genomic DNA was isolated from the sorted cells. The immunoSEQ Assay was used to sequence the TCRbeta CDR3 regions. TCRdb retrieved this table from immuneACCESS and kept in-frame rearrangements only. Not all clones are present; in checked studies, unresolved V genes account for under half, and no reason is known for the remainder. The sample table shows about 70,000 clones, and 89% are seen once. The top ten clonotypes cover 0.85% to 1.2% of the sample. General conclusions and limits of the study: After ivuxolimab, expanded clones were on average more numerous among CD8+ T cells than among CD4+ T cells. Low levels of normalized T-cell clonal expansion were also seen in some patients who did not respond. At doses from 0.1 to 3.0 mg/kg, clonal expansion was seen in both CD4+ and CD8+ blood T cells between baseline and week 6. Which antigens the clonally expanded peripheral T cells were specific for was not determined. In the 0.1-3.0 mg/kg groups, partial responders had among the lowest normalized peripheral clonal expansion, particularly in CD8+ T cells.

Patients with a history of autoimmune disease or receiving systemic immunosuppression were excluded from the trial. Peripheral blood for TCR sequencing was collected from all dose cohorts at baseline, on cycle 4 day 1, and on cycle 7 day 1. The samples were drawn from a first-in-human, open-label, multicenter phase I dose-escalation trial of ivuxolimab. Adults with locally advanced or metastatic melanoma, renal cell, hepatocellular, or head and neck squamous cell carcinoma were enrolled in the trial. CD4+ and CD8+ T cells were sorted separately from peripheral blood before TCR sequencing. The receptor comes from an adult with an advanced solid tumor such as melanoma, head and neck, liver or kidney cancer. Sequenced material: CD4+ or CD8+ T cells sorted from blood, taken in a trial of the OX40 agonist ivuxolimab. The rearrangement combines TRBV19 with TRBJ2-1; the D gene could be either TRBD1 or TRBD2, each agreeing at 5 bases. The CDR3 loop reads CASSLNRGGEQFF. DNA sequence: TGTGCCAGTAGTTTGAATCGGGGCGGTGAGCAGTTCTTC.